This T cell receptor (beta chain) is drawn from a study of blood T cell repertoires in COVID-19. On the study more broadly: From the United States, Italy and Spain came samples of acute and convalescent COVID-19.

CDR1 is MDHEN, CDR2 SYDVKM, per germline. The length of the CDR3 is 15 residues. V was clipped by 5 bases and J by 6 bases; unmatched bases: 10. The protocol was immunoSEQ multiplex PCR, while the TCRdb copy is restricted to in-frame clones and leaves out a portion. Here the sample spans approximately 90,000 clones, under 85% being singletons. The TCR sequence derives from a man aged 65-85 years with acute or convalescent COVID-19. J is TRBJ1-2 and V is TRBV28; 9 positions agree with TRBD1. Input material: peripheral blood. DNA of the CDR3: TGTGCCAGCAGTCTCCCTCCGGGACAGGGAAATGGCTACACCTTC. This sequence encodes CASSLPPGQGNGYTF.